The sequence of this T cell receptor beta chain was determined in a study of blood T cells in healthy people across ages. This CDR3 is built from 12 residues. The germline V gene encodes CDR1 DFQATT and CDR2 SNEGSKA (reference sequence). Trimming removed 3 bases at V and 2 bases at J, with 6 bases between. Alongside a J-beta primer mix, a sample-barcoded 5' primer served in a second PCR lasting roughly 6 to 12 cycles. TCRdb re-analysed the 5' RACE reads in MiXCR, keeping a single row per CDR3 protein. The sample consists of 1.5 million to 2 million distinct CDR3 sequences, about 39% of them appearing once. This clonotype was observed many times.

The TCR sequence derives from a human donor in good health. V usage is TRBV20-1 and J usage is TRBJ2-3; no clear D. Sequences were obtained from blood. CDR3 DNA sequence: TGCAGTGCTAGTACGGACACAGATACGCAGTATTTT. Its translation: CSASTDTDTQYF.